This T cell receptor beta chain was captured in a study of radiotherapy plus CTLA-4 blockade in lung cancer. Study in general: Objective responses were seen in around 17% of patients, disease control in around 31%.

This clone has just a few counts. There are 16 residues in the CDR3. V gave up 5 bases and J gave up 7 bases, with 18 bases separating them. Germline-derived CDR1 and CDR2 are SEHNR and FQNEAQ (reference sequence). Ipilimumab CTLA-4 blockade and focal radiation were given to patients with chemo-refractory metastatic non-small-cell lung cancer. Repertoires were generated with immunoSEQ multiplex PCR, while TCRdb's copy carries only in-frame clones and drops some. Of tens of thousands of clones in the sample, around 75% were seen once. Sequencing used peripheral blood, obtained from a patient treated with radiotherapy plus ipilimumab. The clonotype comes from a human donor with non-small cell lung cancer who had stable disease on radiotherapy plus ipilimumab. V usage is TRBV7-9 and J usage is TRBJ1-6; TRBD1 might be the D (6 bases). The CDR3 is CASSQDSRSRNSPLHF. In DNA form, the CDR3 reads TGTGCCAGCAGCCAGGACAGTCGCTCTAGGAATTCACCCCTCCACTTT.